The 10 T cell receptor beta chains below were found in one sample sequenced in a study of T cells in localized non-small cell lung cancer. Sequencing was performed with immunoSEQ multiplex PCR; in TCRdb, only in-frame clones are kept and a portion is missing. Among approximately 29,000 clones, 84% were seen once, and the ten largest hold around 5.3%. The sample was peripheral blood mononuclear cells, taken before any cancer treatment. These receptors came from a man aged 40-75 years with stage III lung adenocarcinoma.

The CDR3 sequence is CASSQLGYGYTF. CDR3 in DNA: TGTGCCAGCAGCCAGCTGGGGTATGGCTACACCTTC. This rearrangement joins TRBV14 to TRBJ1-2; D call uncertain. Trimming stripped 3 bases from V and 5 bases from J, with 7 bases between. CDR1 SGHDN and CDR2 FVKESK come from the germline V gene. The CDR3 is 12 residues long.

This chain connects TRBV5-1 to TRBJ2-2, with D unresolved. Germline loops: CDR1 SGHRS, CDR2 YFSETQ. There are 17 residues in the CDR3. V was cut by 3 bases and J by 4 bases, with 19 bases left in between. CDR3 coding DNA: TGCGCCAGCAGCTCCTTGACACTTAATAACCCCACCGGGGAGCTGTTTTTT. Amino acids: CASSSLTLNNPTGELFF.

This chain uses TRBV29-1 with TRBJ2-5; D is ambiguous. The CDR3 is made up of 11 amino acids. Germline-derived CDR1 and CDR2 are SQVTM and ANQGSEA. The germline V and J ends were trimmed by 4 bases and 4 bases, with 7 bases remaining between them. DNA of the CDR3: TGCAGCGTTGCGGTATCAGAGACCCAGTACTTC. This translates into CSVAVSETQYF.

V gene TRBV5-1 combines with J gene TRBJ2-5; D might be TRBD2 (5 bases). V was pared by 3 bases and J by 3 bases, with 12 bases between. Germline lookup yields CDR1 SGHRS and CDR2 YFSETQ. The CDR3 consists of 14 residues. In nucleotides, the CDR3 is TGCGCCAGCAGCTCCTTCGACGGGGAAGAGACCCAGTACTTC. It translates to CASSSFDGEETQYF.

This chain uses TRBV6-6 with TRBJ2-3, with D maybe TRBD1 (6 bases). The CDR3 is 15 residues long. Germline values: CDR1 MNHNY, CDR2 SVGAGI (reference sequence). Between the trimmed V and J ends, which lost 5 bases and 1 base, there was a span of 13 bases. CDR3 amino acids: CASSPGTLGTDTQYF. The DNA for the CDR3 is TGTGCCAGCAGTCCAGGGACACTAGGCACAGATACGCAGTATTTT.

This clone was seen a few times. The V gene is TRBV10-2, the J gene TRBJ1-5; unclear D gene. Germline V gene sequence: CDR1 WSHSY, CDR2 SAAADI. CDR3 length: 13 residues. V dropped 3 bases and J dropped 0 bases, with 3 bases sitting between them. The CDR3 DNA is TGCGCCAGCAGTGAATCTAGCAATCAGCCCCAGCATTTT. This translates into CASSESSNQPQHF.

The gene calls are TRBV11-2 and TRBJ2-5; 7 bases line up with TRBD2. This CDR3 region has 17 residues. Germline trimming cut 0 bases from V and 5 bases from J; bases unmatched to any gene: 12. The germline V gene has CDR1 SGHAT and CDR2 FQNNGV. The CDR3 DNA sequence: TGTGCCAGCAGCTTAGATCTTAGGCGGGAGATGCTGGAGACCCAGTACTTC. Translating it yields CASSLDLRREMLETQYF.

This chain links TRBV29-1 with TRBJ1-4; no firm D call. Germline CDR1 is SQVTM and CDR2 is ANQGSEA. This CDR3 is built from 11 residues. V was cut by 6 bases and J by 6 bases, with 8 bases left in between. The CDR3 coding sequence is TGCAGCGTCGAATTTTATGAAAAACTGTTTTTT. Its protein is CSVEFYEKLFF.

This chain uses TRBV2 with TRBJ1-4; D is unresolved. CDR1 is SNHLY and CDR2 is FYNNEI in the germline V gene. Trimming took off 1 base at V and 17 bases at J, with 17 bases between the two ends. CDR3 length equals 13 residues. The CDR3 is CASSEEKGRTSFF. CDR3 nucleotides: TGTGCCAGCAGTGAAGAAAAAGGACGGACCTCATTTTTT.

The chain couples TRBV25-1 to TRBJ2-5; D is uncertain. From germline, CDR1 is MGHDK and CDR2 SYGVNS. This CDR3 has 14 amino acids. V lost 6 bases, J lost 7 bases, and 18 bases lay in between. The CDR3 DNA is TGTGCCAGCAGCCCCAATAGGACCCGAGGGACCCAGTACTTC. Translation gives CASSPNRTRGTQYF. Full variable domain (rest looked up from reference TRBV25-1 and TRBJ2-5): EADIYQTPRYLVIGTGKKITLECSQTMGHDKMYWYQQDPGMELHLIHYSYGVNSTEKGDLSSESTVSRIRTEHFPLTLESARPSHTSQYLCASSPNRTRGTQYFGPGTRLLVL.